The clone carrying this T cell receptor (beta chain) turned up a few times. In the authors' methods: It was from reference gene primer amplification that nucleated cell counts were estimated. Using immunoSEQ multiplex PCR, the repertoire was profiled, and TCRdb retains in-frame clones only, with some absent. The V and J calls and clone size come from that table; D and trimming were worked out from the DNA. The top ten clones hold about 6.6% of a sample with about 110,000 clones, about 87% of them seen once. The data were obtained in a study of blood T cell repertoires in COVID-19. Background on the study: Specimens from acute and convalescent COVID-19 originated in the United States, Italy and Spain. T cells, B-cell-depleted T cells, or PBMCs supplied cDNA or gDNA.

CDR3 size: 16 residues. Trimming cost V 4 bases and J 2 bases; bases outside gene matches: 8. The germline V gene has CDR1 SGHDT and CDR2 YYEEEE. The sample taken for sequencing was peripheral blood. This TCR was recovered from a woman aged 50 to 60 with acute or convalescent COVID-19. This rearrangement joins TRBV5-6 to TRBJ1-5; 8 bases match TRBD1. The CDR3 protein is CASSTVQTGGNQPQHF. CDR3 nucleotide sequence: TGTGCCAGCAGCACGGTACAGACAGGGGGCAATCAGCCCCAGCATTTT.